The 2 T cell receptor beta chains reported below all come from one sample, sequenced in a study of cytomegalovirus exposure and HLA in healthy donors. The PCR was carried out with 60 Vbeta primers and 13 Jbeta primers. Method: immunoSEQ multiplex PCR; TCRdb's copy keeps in-frame clones and lacks some. The table lists 150,000 to 200,000 clones, 65% to 85% of them singletons. Sequencing was carried out using PBMCs. The receptors come from a woman aged 25-40 years in good health and CMV-seropositive.

The V call is TRBV7-3, the J call TRBJ2-3, with 7 positions matching TRBD2. In germline, CDR1 is SGHTA, CDR2 FQGTGA. With V trimmed by 6 bases and J by 2 bases, 8 bases remained unmatched. The CDR3 covers 15 residues. The CDR3 region has the DNA TGTGCCAGCAGACAAGCGGGGCGGAACACAGATACGCAGTATTTT. This translates into CASRQAGRNTDTQYF.

The chain links TRBV27 to TRBJ2-3; the match to TRBD2 covers 11 bases. Losses at the gene ends were 7 bases for V and 0 bases for J; bases not matched to a gene: 15. This CDR3 comprises 19 residues. Looked up from germline, CDR1 is MNHEY and CDR2 is SMNVEV (reference sequence). The CDR3 protein is CASTSTSGKPIYSTDTQYF. The DNA of the CDR3 is TGTGCCAGCACTTCGACTAGCGGGAAGCCGATTTATAGCACAGATACGCAGTATTTT.